This passage covers 15 T cell receptor beta chains from one sample sequenced in a study of shared clonotypes between healthy human individuals. Sequenced by immunoSEQ multiplex PCR; TCRdb stores in-frame clones only, minus some. The sample carries 550,000 to 800,000 clones, 74% recorded once. Sequencing used memory CD4+ T cells sorted from blood. Subset meaning: CD45RA-negative fraction. The receptors were sampled from a woman aged 30 to 39 in good health.

The rearrangement uses TRBV15 and TRBJ2-3, with D perhaps matching TRBD1 (5 bases). CDR3 size: 15 residues. Germline values: CDR1 LNHNV, CDR2 YYDKDF (reference sequence). V lost 4 bases to trimming and J lost 2 bases, with 13 bases between them. DNA of the CDR3: TGTGCCACCAGCATGACAGTGCAGAACACAGATACGCAGTATTTT. This gives the protein CATSMTVQNTDTQYF.

The chain is built from TRBV5-1 and TRBJ2-4; 7 nucleotides line up with TRBD2. V was pared by 2 bases and J by 5 bases, with 16 bases of the junction left unmatched. The CDR3 extends over 18 amino acids. Germline V gene data show CDR1 as SGHRS and CDR2 as YFSETQ. The CDR3 DNA is TGCGCCAGCAGCTTTAATCGAGGGGACTACCGAACTCAAAACATTCAGTACTTC. This translates into CASSFNRGDYRTQNIQYF.

The chain is built from TRBV7-9 and TRBJ2-7; 8 positions agree with TRBD1. The V segment lost 4 bases and the J segment 3 bases; nucleotides outside the gene matches: 5. The CDR3 consists of 14 residues. Germline CDR1 reads SEHNR; CDR2 reads FQNEAQ (reference sequence). CDR3 sequence: CASSSTGGIYEQYF. The CDR3 nucleotides read TGTGCCAGCAGCTCAACAGGGGGGATCTACGAGCAGTACTTC.

The chain employs TRBV10-1 and TRBJ2-2, with 8 positions matching TRBD2. From germline, CDR1 is WNHNN and CDR2 SYGVQD (reference sequence). V lost 4 bases, J lost 5 bases, and 12 bases stayed unmatched. The CDR3 covers 17 residues. The CDR3: CASSAIRSGSTTGELFF. The CDR3 DNA follows: TGCGCCAGCAGTGCTATCAGGAGCGGGAGTACGACCGGGGAGCTGTTTTTT.

This chain connects TRBV12-5 to TRBJ2-2; TRBD1 might be the D (6 bases). CDR3 length: 21 amino acids. Trimming shortened V by 7 bases and J by 0 bases, and 30 bases separated the two germline ends. The germline gives CDR1 LGHNT, CDR2 FRNRAP. The CDR3 loop is CASAPLSRGLRVGPNTGELFF. CDR3 nucleotides: TGTGCTAGTGCTCCCCTAAGTAGGGGGTTGAGGGTTGGTCCGAACACCGGGGAGCTGTTTTTT.

The CDR3 sequence is CASSRDWPYNEQFF. Here the CDR3 DNA reads TGTGCCAGCAGCCGGGACTGGCCCTACAATGAGCAGTTCTTC. V is TRBV11-3 and J is TRBJ2-1; the D gene is possibly TRBD2 (6 bases). CDR1 SGHNT and CDR2 YENEEA come from the germline V gene. There are 14 residues in the CDR3. V lost 5 bases and J lost 2, with 10 bases in between.

CDR3 amino acids: CASSSVGANVLTF. The CDR3 coding sequence is TGTGCCAGTAGTTCCGTTGGGGCCAACGTCCTGACTTTC. The V call is TRBV19, the J call TRBJ2-6, with D uncertain. The CDR3 is made up of 13 amino acids. Germline lookup yields CDR1 LNHDA and CDR2 SQIVND (reference sequence). Trimming stripped 5 bases from V and 3 bases from J, with 5 bases between.

The chain is built from TRBV7-8 and TRBJ1-5, with D perhaps TRBD1 (5 bases). V was pared by 2 bases and J by 4 bases, with 12 bases between. The CDR3 runs to 15 residues. From germline, CDR1 is SGHVS and CDR2 FQNEAQ. The CDR3 DNA reads TGTGCCAGCAGCTTACAGGGTGTTGGGAATCAGCCCCAGCATTTT. It encodes CASSLQGVGNQPQHF.

The chain joins TRBV7-9 to TRBJ2-3, with TRBD2 matching over 10 bases. Germline trimming cut 5 bases from V and 1 base from J; bases unmatched to any gene: 6. This CDR3 has 16 residues. Germline values: CDR1 SEHNR, CDR2 FQNEAQ (reference sequence). CDR3 loop: CASSISGRTRTDTQYF. CDR3 coding DNA: TGTGCCAGCAGCATTAGCGGGAGGACCCGCACAGATACGCAGTATTTT.

This chain uses TRBV5-1 with TRBJ2-5; 8 nucleotides align to TRBD1. J was trimmed by 5 bases and V by 4 bases; bases with no gene match: 7. In germline, CDR1 is SGHRS, CDR2 YFSETQ. The CDR3 covers 14 residues. The DNA of the CDR3 is TGCGCCAGCAGCGCTACAGGGGGTACGGAGACCCAGTACTTC. Its translation: CASSATGGTETQYF.

The CDR3 region is CASRTAGTGHGGYTF. In DNA, the CDR3 is TGTGCCAGTAGGACCGCCGGGACAGGGCATGGTGGCTACACCTTC. This chain joins TRBV19 and TRBJ1-2, with 9 bases identical to TRBD1. The ends lost 6 bases at V and 7 bases at J; junction bases unmatched: 12. Germline-derived CDR1 and CDR2 are LNHDA and SQIVND (reference sequence). The CDR3 sequence is 15 residues long.

This chain joins TRBV19 and TRBJ2-7; 7 bases line up with TRBD1. Trimming at V came to 7 bases and at J to 3 bases, leaving 3 bases not matched to a gene. CDR1 is LNHDA, CDR2 SQIVND, per germline (reference sequence). The CDR3 loop spans 12 amino acids. Written as DNA, the CDR3 is TGTGCCAGTATCGACAGGGACTACGAGCAGTACTTC. The encoded protein is CASIDRDYEQYF.

This clone was counted between two and nine times. The same CDR3 arises from other DNA sequences in this sample as well. The chain combines TRBV28 with TRBJ1-2; unclear D gene. The CDR3 length is 11 residues. V was cut by 5 bases and J by 2 bases, with 3 bases left in between. CDR1 MDHEN and CDR2 SYDVKM come from the germline V gene. CDR3 amino acids: CASSRNYGYTF. CDR3 nucleotide sequence: TGTGCCAGCAGTAGAAACTATGGCTACACCTTC.

V and J are TRBV4-1 and TRBJ2-7, with 14 bases identical to TRBD2. Looked up from germline, CDR1 is MGHRA and CDR2 is YSYEKL. The length of the CDR3 is 17 residues. The V gene end was trimmed by 1 base and the J gene end by 1 base; junction bases not matched to a gene: 3. CDR3 sequence (DNA): TGCGCCAGCAGCCAAGGGGGACTAGCGGGAGATTCCTACGAGCAGTACTTC. As protein: CASSQGGLAGDSYEQYF.

This chain joins TRBV2 and TRBJ1-3; possible D gene TRBD1, 5 bases. CDR1 and CDR2 from the germline V gene are SNHLY and FYNNEI. V was pared by 5 bases and J by 6 bases, with 8 bases between. This CDR3 is built from 12 residues. As DNA, the CDR3 is TGTGCCAGCAGTCTTGGACAAAACACCATATATTTT. Translating it yields CASSLGQNTIYF.